This T cell receptor beta chain comes out of a study of blood T cell repertoires in COVID-19. This CDR3 region has 14 residues. Per germline, CDR1 MDHEN and CDR2 SYDVKM. J lost 6 bases, V lost 7 bases, and 9 bases had no gene match. Authors' analysis steps: Reference gene primer amplification in the assay estimated nucleated cell counts. Sequencing was performed with immunoSEQ multiplex PCR; in TCRdb, only in-frame clones are kept and a portion is missing. Clonal size and the V and J genes are those of that table, whereas D and trimming came from the DNA. Of roughly 40,000 clones in the sample, roughly 88% were seen once.

This rearrangement joins TRBV28 to TRBJ1-5; TRBD1 aligns across 7 bases. The clonotype originates from a woman aged 80 or older with acute or convalescent COVID-19. The sequenced sample was peripheral blood. The CDR3 sequence is CASNRTGVGQPQHF. CDR3 DNA sequence: TGTGCCAGCAACCGCACAGGGGTCGGTCAGCCCCAGCATTTT.